One sample yielded the 8 T cell receptor beta chains listed below, sequenced in a study of shared clonotypes between healthy human individuals. Method: immunoSEQ multiplex PCR; TCRdb's copy keeps in-frame clones and lacks some. The data hold under 120,000 clones, with approximately 65% observed a single time. Sequenced input: memory CD8+ T cells sorted from blood. Subset indicated: CD45RO+ cells pooled with CCR7-negative TemRA cells. The receptors were gathered from a woman between 25 and 40 years old in good health.

This chain uses TRBV5-4 with TRBJ2-1; weak D call: TRBD1 (5 bases). Trimming left V 0 bases short and J 3 bases short, with 10 bases between. CDR3 length equals 15 residues. Germline V gene lookup returns CDR1 SGHNT and CDR2 YYREEE (reference sequence). DNA of the CDR3: TGTGCCAGCAGCTTGGTACAGGATGGCTACAATGAGCAGTTCTTC. As protein: CASSLVQDGYNEQFF.

This clone is medium-sized by share. The chain uses TRBV11-2 and TRBJ2-5; 8 bases agree with TRBD2. CDR1 and CDR2 from the germline V gene are SGHAT and FQNNGV. This CDR3 is 15 amino acids long. V lost 6 bases to trimming and J lost 1 base; unmatched junction nucleotides: 7. The CDR3 loop is CASSTGTRSQETQYF. CDR3 DNA: TGTGCCAGCAGTACCGGGACTAGAAGCCAAGAGACCCAGTACTTC.

This sequence joins TRBV4-1 and TRBJ1-3; tentatively, D is TRBD1 (6 bases). V lost 4 bases, J lost 2 bases, and 33 bases lay in between. This CDR3 contains 22 residues. Germline CDR1 MGHRA, CDR2 YSYEKL. The CDR3 sequence: CASSPLTMGRDTFRFPGNTIYF. As DNA, the CDR3 is TGCGCCAGCAGCCCTCTTACAATGGGGCGGGACACCTTTCGCTTCCCTGGAAACACCATATATTTT.

A single count supports this clone. The rearrangement joins TRBV27 to TRBJ1-2, with a possible D match to TRBD1 (6 bases). This CDR3 region has 16 residues. With 3 bases removed from V and 4 bases from J, the gap between germline ends came to 18 bases. The germline gives CDR1 MNHEY, CDR2 SMNVEV (reference sequence). CDR3 in amino acids: CASSFWKGQSGYGYTF. The CDR3 coding sequence is TGTGCCAGCAGTTTCTGGAAGGGACAATCGGGCTATGGCTACACCTTC.

This chain links TRBV19 with TRBJ1-6, with TRBD1 as a possible D gene (5 bases). Germline V gives CDR1 LNHDA, CDR2 SQIVND (reference sequence). The ends were cut back, 5 bases at V and 10 bases at J, with 18 bases in the middle. This CDR3 region has 15 residues. The CDR3: CASSVRDPLRSPLHF. The CDR3 nucleotides read TGTGCCAGTAGTGTCCGGGACCCCTTGAGATCACCCCTCCACTTT.

This clone was picked up many times. This chain connects TRBV5-1 to TRBJ2-3; 11 bases line up with TRBD2. Germline V gene data show CDR1 as SGHRS and CDR2 as YFSETQ. Germline trimming cut 1 base from V and 3 bases from J; bases unmatched to any gene: 4. The CDR3 loop spans 16 amino acids. DNA for the CDR3: TGCGCCAGCAGCTTGACTAGCGGGAGTTTGACAGATACGCAGTATTTT. Its protein is CASSLTSGSLTDTQYF.

This clone occurred a few times. V usage is TRBV7-2 and J usage is TRBJ2-5, with D perhaps TRBD2 (6 bases). The CDR3 is made up of 14 amino acids. With 5 bases removed from V and 5 bases from J, the gap between germline ends came to 15 bases. Germline CDR1 is SGHTA and CDR2 is FQGNSA. For the CDR3, the DNA is TGTGCCAGCAGCCAGAGGTGGGCGGGGGAGACCCAGTACTTC. As protein: CASSQRWAGETQYF.

The rearrangement uses TRBV7-2 and TRBJ2-7; a possible D gene is TRBD1 (5 bases). Trimming cost V 2 bases and J 4 bases, with 12 bases left between them. From germline, CDR1 is SGHTA and CDR2 FQGNSA. The CDR3 is made up of 14 amino acids. CDR3 protein: CASSLRQGLYEQYF. CDR3 bases: TGTGCCAGCAGCTTACGTCAGGGTCTGTACGAGCAGTACTTC.